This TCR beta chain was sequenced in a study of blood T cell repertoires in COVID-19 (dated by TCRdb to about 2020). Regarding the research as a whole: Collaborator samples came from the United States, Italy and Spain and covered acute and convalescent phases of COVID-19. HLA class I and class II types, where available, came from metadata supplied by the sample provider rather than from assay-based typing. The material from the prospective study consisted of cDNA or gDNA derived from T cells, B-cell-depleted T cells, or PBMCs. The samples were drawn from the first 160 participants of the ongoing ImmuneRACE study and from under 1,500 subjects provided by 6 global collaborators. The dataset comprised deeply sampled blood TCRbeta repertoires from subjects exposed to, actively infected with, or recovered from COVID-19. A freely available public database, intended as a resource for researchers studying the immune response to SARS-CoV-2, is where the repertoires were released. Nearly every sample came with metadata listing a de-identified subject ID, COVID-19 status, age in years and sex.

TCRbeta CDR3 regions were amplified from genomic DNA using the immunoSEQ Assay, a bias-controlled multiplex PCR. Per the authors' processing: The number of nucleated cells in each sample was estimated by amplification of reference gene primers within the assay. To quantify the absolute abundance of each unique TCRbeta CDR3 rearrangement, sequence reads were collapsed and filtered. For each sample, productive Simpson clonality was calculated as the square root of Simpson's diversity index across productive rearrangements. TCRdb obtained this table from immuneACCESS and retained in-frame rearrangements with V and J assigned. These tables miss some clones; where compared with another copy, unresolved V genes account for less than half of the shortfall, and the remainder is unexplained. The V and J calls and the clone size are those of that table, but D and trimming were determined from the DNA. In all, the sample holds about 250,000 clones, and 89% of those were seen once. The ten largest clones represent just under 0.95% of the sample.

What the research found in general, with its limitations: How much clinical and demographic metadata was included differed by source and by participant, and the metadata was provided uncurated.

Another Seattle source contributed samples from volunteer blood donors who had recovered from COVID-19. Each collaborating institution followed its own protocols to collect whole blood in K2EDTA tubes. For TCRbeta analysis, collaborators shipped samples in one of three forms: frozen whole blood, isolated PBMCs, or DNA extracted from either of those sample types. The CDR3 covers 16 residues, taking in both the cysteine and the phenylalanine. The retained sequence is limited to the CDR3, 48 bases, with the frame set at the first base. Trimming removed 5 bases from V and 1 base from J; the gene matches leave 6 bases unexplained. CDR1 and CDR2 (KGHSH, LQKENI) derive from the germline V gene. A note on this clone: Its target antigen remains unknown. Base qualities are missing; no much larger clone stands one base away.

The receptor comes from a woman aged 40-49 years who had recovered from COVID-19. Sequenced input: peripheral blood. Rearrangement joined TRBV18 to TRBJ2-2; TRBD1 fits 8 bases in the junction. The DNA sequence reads TGTGCCAGCTCATCGGCGGGGACAGGGAACACCGGGGAGCTGTTTTTT. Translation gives CASSSAGTGNTGELFF.